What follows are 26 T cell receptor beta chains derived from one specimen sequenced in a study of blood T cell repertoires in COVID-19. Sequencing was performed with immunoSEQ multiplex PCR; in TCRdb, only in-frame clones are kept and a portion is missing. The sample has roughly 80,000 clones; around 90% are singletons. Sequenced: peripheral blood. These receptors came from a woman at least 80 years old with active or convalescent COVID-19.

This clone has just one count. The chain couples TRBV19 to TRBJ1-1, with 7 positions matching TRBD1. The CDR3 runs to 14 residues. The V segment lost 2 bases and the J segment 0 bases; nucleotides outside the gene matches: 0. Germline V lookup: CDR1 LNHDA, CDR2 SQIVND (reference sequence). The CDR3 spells CASSITGVNTEAFF. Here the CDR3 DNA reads TGTGCCAGTAGTATAACAGGGGTGAACACTGAAGCTTTCTTT.

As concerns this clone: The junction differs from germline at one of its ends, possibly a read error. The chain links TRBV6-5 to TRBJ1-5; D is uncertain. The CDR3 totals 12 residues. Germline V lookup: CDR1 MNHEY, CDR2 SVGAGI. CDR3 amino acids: CASRELFPFPDF. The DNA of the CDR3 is TGTGCCAGCAGGGAGTTATTCCCGTTCCCGGATTTT.

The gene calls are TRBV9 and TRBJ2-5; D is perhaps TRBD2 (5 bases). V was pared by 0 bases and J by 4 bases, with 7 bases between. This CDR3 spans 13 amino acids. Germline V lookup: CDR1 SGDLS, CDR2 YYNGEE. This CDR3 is CASSVAGIETQYF. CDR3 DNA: TGTGCCAGCAGCGTAGCGGGGATAGAGACCCAGTACTTC. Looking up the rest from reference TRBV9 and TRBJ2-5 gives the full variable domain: DSGVTQTPKHLITATGQRVTLRCSPRSGDLSVYWYQQSLDQGLQFLIQYYNGEERAKGNILERFSAQQFPDLHSELNLSSLELGDSALYFCASSVAGIETQYFGPGTRLLVL.

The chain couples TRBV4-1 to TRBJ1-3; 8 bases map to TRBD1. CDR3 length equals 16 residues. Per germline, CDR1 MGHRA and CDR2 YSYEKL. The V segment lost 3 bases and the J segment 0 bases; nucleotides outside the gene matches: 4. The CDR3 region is CASSQGDRTSGNTIYF. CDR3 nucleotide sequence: TGCGCCAGCAGCCAGGGGGACAGGACCTCTGGAAACACCATATATTTT.

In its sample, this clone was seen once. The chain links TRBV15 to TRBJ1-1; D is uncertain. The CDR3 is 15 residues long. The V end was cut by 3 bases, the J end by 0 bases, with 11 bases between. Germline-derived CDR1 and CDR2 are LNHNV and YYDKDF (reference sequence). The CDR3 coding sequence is TGTGCCACCAGCAGGGAGGCGAACATGAACACTGAAGCTTTCTTT. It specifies CATSREANMNTEAFF.

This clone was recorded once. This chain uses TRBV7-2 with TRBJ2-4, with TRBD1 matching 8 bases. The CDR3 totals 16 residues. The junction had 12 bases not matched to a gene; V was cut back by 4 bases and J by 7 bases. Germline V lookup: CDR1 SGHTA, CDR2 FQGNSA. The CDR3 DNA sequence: TGTGCCAGCAGCTCACGGACAGGGTGGGTTTCGAACATTCAGTACTTC. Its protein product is CASSSRTGWVSNIQYF.

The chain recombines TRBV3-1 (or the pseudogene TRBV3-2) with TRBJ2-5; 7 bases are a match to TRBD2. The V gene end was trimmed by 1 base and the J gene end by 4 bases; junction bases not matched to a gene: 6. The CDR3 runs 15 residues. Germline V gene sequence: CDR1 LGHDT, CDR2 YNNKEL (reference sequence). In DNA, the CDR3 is TGTGCCAGCAGCCAAGGACTAGCTGGCGGAGAGACCCAGTACTTC. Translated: CASSQGLAGGETQYF.

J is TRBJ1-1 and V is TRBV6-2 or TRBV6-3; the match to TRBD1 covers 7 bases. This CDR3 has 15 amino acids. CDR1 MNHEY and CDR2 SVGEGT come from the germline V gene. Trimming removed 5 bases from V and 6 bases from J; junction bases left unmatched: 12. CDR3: CASSTGQAGTPEAFF. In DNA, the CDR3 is TGTGCCAGCAGTACTGGACAGGCAGGTACACCTGAAGCTTTCTTT.

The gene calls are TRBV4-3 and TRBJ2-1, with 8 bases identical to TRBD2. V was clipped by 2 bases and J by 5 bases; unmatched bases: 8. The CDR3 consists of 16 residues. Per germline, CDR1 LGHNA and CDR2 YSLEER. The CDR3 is CASSQLPGGADNEQFF. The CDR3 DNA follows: TGCGCCAGCAGCCAACTCCCGGGGGGGGCGGACAATGAGCAGTTCTTC.

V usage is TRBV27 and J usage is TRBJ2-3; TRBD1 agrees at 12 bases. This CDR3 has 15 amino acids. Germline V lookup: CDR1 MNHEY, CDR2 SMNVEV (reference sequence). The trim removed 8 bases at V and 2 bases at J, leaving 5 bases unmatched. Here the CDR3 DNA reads TGTGCCAGCTCGGGACAGGGGGCGTTCACAGATACGCAGTATTTT. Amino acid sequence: CASSGQGAFTDTQYF.

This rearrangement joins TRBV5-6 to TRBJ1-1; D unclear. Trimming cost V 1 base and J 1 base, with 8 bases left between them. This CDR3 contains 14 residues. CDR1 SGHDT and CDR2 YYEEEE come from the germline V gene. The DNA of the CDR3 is TGTGCCAGCAGCTTGACAGCAGGGAACACTGAAGCTTTCTTT. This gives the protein CASSLTAGNTEAFF.

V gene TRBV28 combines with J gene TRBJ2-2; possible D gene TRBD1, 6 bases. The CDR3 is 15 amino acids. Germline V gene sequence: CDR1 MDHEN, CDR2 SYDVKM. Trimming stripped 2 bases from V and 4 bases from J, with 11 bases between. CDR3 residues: CASSLPHRATGELFF. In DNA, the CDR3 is TGTGCCAGCAGTTTACCTCACAGGGCCACCGGGGAGCTGTTTTTT.

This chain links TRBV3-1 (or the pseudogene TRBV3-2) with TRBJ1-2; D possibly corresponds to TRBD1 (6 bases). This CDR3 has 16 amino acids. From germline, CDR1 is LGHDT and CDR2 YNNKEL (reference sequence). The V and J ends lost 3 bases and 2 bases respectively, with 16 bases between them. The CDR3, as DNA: TGTGCCAGCAGCCACGGGCCGGGGACACGGAACTATGGCTACACCTTC. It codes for CASSHGPGTRNYGYTF.

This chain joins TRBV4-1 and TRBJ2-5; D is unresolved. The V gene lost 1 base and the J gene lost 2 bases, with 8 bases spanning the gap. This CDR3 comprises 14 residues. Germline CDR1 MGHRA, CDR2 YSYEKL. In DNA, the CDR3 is TGCGCCAGCAGCCAAGCGGAGATTCAAGAGACCCAGTACTTC. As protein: CASSQAEIQETQYF.

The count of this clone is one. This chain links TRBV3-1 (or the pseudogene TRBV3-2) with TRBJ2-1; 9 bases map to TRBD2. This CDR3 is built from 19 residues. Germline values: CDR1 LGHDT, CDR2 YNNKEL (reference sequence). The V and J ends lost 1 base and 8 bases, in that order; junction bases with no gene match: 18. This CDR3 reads CASSQGEIYQWRGGYEQFF. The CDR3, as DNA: TGTGCCAGCAGCCAAGGGGAAATTTACCAGTGGCGGGGGGGCTATGAGCAGTTCTTC.

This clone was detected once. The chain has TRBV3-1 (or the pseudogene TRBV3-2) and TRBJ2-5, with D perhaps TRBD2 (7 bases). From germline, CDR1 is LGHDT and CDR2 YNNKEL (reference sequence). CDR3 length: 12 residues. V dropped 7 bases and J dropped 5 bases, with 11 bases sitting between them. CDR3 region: CASIGGGETQYF. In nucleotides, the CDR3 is TGTGCCAGCATAGGGGGAGGGGAGACCCAGTACTTC.

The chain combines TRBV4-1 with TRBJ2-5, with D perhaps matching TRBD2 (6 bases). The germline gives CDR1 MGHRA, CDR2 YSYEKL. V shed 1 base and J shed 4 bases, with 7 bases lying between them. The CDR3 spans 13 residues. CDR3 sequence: CASSQVGLETQYF. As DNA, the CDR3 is TGCGCCAGCAGCCAAGTGGGACTAGAGACCCAGTACTTC.

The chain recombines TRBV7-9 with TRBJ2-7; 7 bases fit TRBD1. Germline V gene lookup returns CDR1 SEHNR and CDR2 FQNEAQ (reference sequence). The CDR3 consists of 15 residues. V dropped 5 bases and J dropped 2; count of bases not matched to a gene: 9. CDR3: CASSGPGQQAYEQYF. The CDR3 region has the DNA TGTGCCAGCAGCGGTCCGGGACAGCAAGCCTACGAGCAGTACTTC.

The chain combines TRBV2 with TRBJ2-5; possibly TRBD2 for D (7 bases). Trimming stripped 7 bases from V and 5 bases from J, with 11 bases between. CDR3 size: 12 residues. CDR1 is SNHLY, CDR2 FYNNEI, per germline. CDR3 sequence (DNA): TGTGCCAGCAACGGGGGGCCGGAGACCCAGTACTTC. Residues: CASNGGPETQYF.

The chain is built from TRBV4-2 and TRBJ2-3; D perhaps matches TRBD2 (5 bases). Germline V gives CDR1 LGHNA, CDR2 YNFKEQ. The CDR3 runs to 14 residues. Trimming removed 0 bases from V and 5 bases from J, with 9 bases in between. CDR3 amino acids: CASSQEERGDTQYF. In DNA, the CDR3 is TGTGCCAGCAGCCAAGAGGAACGGGGAGATACGCAGTATTTT.

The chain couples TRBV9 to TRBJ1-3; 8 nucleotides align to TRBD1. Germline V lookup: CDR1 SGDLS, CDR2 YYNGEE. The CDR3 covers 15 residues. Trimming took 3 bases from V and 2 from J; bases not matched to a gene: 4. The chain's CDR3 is CASSAQQGAGNTIYF. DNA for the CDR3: TGTGCCAGCAGCGCCCAACAGGGGGCTGGAAACACCATATATTTT.

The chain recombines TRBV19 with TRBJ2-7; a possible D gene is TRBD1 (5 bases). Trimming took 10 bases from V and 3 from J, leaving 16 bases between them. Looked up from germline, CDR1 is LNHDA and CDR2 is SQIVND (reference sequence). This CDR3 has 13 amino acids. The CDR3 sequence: CATMGPGFYEQYF. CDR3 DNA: TGTGCCACTATGGGGCCGGGCTTCTACGAGCAGTACTTC.

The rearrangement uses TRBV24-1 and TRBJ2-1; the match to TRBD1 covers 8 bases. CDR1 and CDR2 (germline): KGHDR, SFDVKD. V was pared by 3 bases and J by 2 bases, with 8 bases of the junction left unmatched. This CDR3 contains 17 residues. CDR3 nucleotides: TGTGCCACCAGTGATACGAGGGCAGGGGGCGCCTACAATGAGCAGTTCTTC. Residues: CATSDTRAGGAYNEQFF.

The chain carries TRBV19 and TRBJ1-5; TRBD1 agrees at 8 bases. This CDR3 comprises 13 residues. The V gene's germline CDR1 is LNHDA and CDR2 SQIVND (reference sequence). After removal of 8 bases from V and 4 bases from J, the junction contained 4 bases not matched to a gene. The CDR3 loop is CASGQGWNQPQHF. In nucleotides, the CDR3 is TGTGCCAGTGGACAGGGATGGAATCAGCCCCAGCATTTT.

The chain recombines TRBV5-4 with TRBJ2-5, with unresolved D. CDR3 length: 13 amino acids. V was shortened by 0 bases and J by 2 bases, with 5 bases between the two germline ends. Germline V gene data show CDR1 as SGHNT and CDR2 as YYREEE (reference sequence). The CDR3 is CASSLDSQETQYF. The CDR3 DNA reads TGTGCCAGCAGCTTGGACTCTCAAGAGACCCAGTACTTC. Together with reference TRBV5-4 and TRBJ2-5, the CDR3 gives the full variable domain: ETGVTQSPTHLIKTRGQQVTLRCSSQSGHNTVSWYQQALGQGPQFIFQYYREEENGRGNFPPRFSGLQFPNYSSELNVNALELDDSALYLCASSLDSQETQYFGPGTRLLVL.

In nucleotides, the CDR3 is TGTGCCAGCAGATTAGCGGGGGGAGGTGATACGCAGTATTTT. The encoded protein is CASRLAGGGDTQYF. The chain is built from TRBV28 and TRBJ2-3; TRBD2 agrees at 10 bases. The length of the CDR3 is 14 residues. Germline CDR1 reads MDHEN; CDR2 reads SYDVKM. V was pared by 6 bases and J by 6 bases, with 6 bases of the junction left unmatched.